This TCR beta chain emerged from a study of blood T cells in healthy people across ages. Worth noting for this clonotype: The junction differs from germline at one of its ends, possibly a read error.

The germline V gene has CDR1 MGHRA and CDR2 YSYEKL. There are 17 residues in the CDR3. Combining a sample-barcoded 5' primer with a J-beta primer mix, a second PCR ran for about 6 to 12 cycles. TCRdb passed the 5' RACE reads through MiXCR, listing each CDR3 protein once. Of approximately 290,000 distinct CDR3 sequences listed, roughly 29% were seen once; the top ten hold 25% to 35%. The receptor was isolated from a woman between 70 and 85 years old in good health. The sample was blood. The rearrangement joins TRBV4-1 to TRBJ2-3; D possibly uses TRBD1 or TRBD2 (5 bases each). The CDR3 DNA follows: TGCGCCAGCAGCCAAGATTCCCCCCCCGGAAGGGGAGCGACCCAGTACTTT. Translating it yields CASSQDSPPGRGATQYF.